This T cell receptor (delta chain) was recovered during a study of gamma-delta T cells after stem cell transplantation. TCRdb reanalysed the RT-PCR reads with CATT. The profile shows about 1,400 delta-chain clones, under 7% of them singletons. CDR3 length equals 19 residues. Germline-derived CDR1 and CDR2 are GEAIGNYY and EKD. The J segment lost 0 bases and the V segment lost 0 bases, leaving 13 bases of the junction unmatched. Only a few counts were recorded for this clone. Material for sequencing was gamma-delta T cells. The receptor's source is a human donor. It is not recorded whose cells these are; they may come from a transplant donor. V and J are TRDV2 and TRDJ1; 9 positions agree with TRDD3. CDR3 DNA sequence: TGTGCCTGTGACACCTTAAGAAAGCTGGGGGATGCCTACACCGATAAACTCATCTTT. It encodes CACDTLRKLGDAYTDKLIF.